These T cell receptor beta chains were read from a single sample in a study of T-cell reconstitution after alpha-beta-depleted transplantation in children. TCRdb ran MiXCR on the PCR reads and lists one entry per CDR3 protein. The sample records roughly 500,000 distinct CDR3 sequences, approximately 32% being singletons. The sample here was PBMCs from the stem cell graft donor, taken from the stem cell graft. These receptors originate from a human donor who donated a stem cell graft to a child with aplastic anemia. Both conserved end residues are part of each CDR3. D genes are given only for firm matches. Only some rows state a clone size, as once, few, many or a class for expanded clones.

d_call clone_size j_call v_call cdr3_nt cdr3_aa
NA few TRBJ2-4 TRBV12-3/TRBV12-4 TGTGCCAGCAGTTTAGGTGGCTACCCGGACTTC CASSLGGYPDF
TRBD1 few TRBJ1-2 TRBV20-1 TGCAGTGCTAGCCGGGACAGCCAGTCTGGCTACACCTTC CSASRDSQSGYTF
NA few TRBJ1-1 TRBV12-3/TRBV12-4 TGTGCCAGCAGAACATGGGAGGGCCCATCGGCTTTCTTT CASRTWEGPSAFF
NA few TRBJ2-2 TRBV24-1 TGTGCCACCAGTGATCTTGGGGCGGGAACCGGGGAGCTGTTTTTT CATSDLGAGTGELFF
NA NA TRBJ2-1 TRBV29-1 TGCAGCCCGATTTCAGCCGTTGGGAATGAGCAGTTCTTC CSPISAVGNEQFF
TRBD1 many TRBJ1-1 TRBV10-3 TGTGCCGCTCGAACAGGGGGTAACACTGAAGCTTTCTTT CAARTGGNTEAFF
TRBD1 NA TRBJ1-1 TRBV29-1 TGCAGCGCTCTGCTAGGACAGGGCGACGCTGAAGCTTTCTTT CSALLGQGDAEAFF
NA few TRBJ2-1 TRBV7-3 TGTGCCAGCAGCTGGTCGCGGACCGGTAGCAATGAGCAGTTCTTC CASSWSRTGSNEQFF
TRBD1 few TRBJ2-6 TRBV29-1 TGCAGCGTTGGCAAGGGGGCGTCTGGGGCCAACGTCCTGACTTTC CSVGKGASGANVLTF
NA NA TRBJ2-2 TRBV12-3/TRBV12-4 TGTGCCGCAGGGGGGCGGGCCGGGGAGCTGTTTTTT CAAGGRAGELFF
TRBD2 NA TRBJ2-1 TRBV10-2 TGCGCCAGCAGTGAGTCGACGGGACTACAGTTCTTC CASSESTGLQFF
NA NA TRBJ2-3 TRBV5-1 TGCGCCAGCAGCCCGGACGGTACTACGCAGTATTTT CASSPDGTTQYF
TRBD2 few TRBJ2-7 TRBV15 TGTGCCACCAGCTCGATAGGTGGGAGGGACGAGCAGTACTTC CATSSIGGRDEQYF
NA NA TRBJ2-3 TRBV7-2 TGTGCCAGCAGCCTCTTTGAGGCAGATACGCAGTATTTT CASSLFEADTQYF
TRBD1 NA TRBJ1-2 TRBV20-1 TGCAGTGCGGGTCGACAGGGGGTAGAGTATGGCTACACCTTC CSAGRQGVEYGYTF
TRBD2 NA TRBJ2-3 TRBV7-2 TGTGCCAGCAGCTTAGAGGGTAGCGGGGCCCCGAATACGCAGTATTTT CASSLEGSGAPNTQYF
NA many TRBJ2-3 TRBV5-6 TGTGCCAGCAGCTTGAGAAGCACAGATACGCAGTATTTT CASSLRSTDTQYF
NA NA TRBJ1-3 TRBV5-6 TGTGCCAGCAGCCTGACACCCAAACGAAAAACTGGAAACACCATATATTTT CASSLTPKRKTGNTIYF
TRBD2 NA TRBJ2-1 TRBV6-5 TGTGCCAGCAGTTACATGACCTCCGGGACTAGCTCCAATGAGCAGTTCTTC CASSYMTSGTSSNEQFF
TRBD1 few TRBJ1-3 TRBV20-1 TGCAGTGCTCCCCATACCGGACAGGGGAGGACAAACACCATATATTTT CSAPHTGQGRTNTIYF
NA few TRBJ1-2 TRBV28 TGTGCCAGCATTGGAGGGTCGGTAACTTCTAACTATGGCTACACCTTC CASIGGSVTSNYGYTF
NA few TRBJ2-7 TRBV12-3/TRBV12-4 TGTGCCAGCAGTTTAAACGAGCAGTACTTC CASSLNEQYF
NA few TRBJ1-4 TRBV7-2 TGTGCCAGCAGCTTAGGTGGGAATAAGGAAAAACTGTTTTTT CASSLGGNKEKLFF
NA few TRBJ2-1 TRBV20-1 TGCAGTGCTAGATTGGGGCCCCCATTTAACAATGAGCAGTTCTTC CSARLGPPFNNEQFF
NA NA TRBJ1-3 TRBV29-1 TGCAGCATCGACTCTGGAAACACCATATATTTT CSIDSGNTIYF
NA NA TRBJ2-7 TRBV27 TGTGCCAGCAGTCCGATCCCCTACGAGCAGTACTTC CASSPIPYEQYF
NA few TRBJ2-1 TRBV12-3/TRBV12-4 TGTGCCAGCAGTTACCATTCCATACCGACGACTTTTAAGGAGCAGTTCTTC CASSYHSIPTTFKEQFF
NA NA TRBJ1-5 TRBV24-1 TGTGCCACCAGTGACAAATCGGCGAGCAATCAGCCCCAGCATTTT CATSDKSASNQPQHF
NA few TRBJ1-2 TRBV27 TGTGCCAGCCGCCCCGAGTTCCCTCACTATGGCTACACCTTC CASRPEFPHYGYTF
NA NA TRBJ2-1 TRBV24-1 TGTGCCACCAGTCTAGAGTGGAATGAGCAGTTCTTC CATSLEWNEQFF
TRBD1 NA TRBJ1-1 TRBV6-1 TGTGCCAGCAGGGGAAGGACAGGGGGGAGGACTGAAGCTTTCTTT CASRGRTGGRTEAFF
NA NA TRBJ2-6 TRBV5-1 TGCGCCAGCAGCTTGAACGCAAACTCTGGGGCCAACGTCCTGACTTTC CASSLNANSGANVLTF
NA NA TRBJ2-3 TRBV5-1 TGCGCCAGCAGCTTGGCGATAGGGCCCCCAGATACGCAGTATTTT CASSLAIGPPDTQYF